A single sample is the source of the 14 T cell receptor beta chains below, sequenced in a study of beta chain features in type 1 diabetes. Expressed TCRB transcripts were sequenced because the isolated RNA had all been reverse transcribed beforehand. TCRdb's table, derived via immunoSEQ multiplex PCR, lists solely in-frame clones and lacks some. This table holds about 620,000 clones, roughly a sixth found once. Sequenced: naive CD4+ T cells from blood. The receptors derive from a man between 18 and 35 years old in good health.

The DNA for the CDR3 is TGTGCCAGCAGCAAAATCGTGGGCAGGGAGTGCTATGGCTACACCTTC. Amino acid sequence: CASSKIVGRECYGYTF. This chain connects TRBV21-1 to TRBJ1-2. TRBV21-1 is labeled a pseudogene. CDR3 length: 16 amino acids.

This clone was counted a few times. The chain combines TRBV15 with TRBJ2-7, with 7 bases aligning to TRBD2. Per germline, CDR1 LNHNV and CDR2 YYDKDF (reference sequence). The ends lost 1 base at V and 2 bases at J; junction bases unmatched: 2. The CDR3 runs to 14 residues. The CDR3 coding sequence is TGTGCCACCAGCAGAGGGGAGGGGACCTACGAGCAGTACTTC. Protein sequence: CATSRGEGTYEQYF.

About this clone: The sample holds other DNA sequences that translate to the same CDR3. The genes are TRBV7-2 and TRBJ1-5, with D perhaps matching TRBD1 (5 bases). Trimming pared 6 bases from V and 2 bases from J, leaving 11 bases between. From germline, CDR1 is SGHTA and CDR2 FQGNSA. The CDR3 runs 14 residues. CDR3 protein: CASSLSGGNQPQHF. The CDR3 DNA reads as TGTGCCAGCAGTCTGTCGGGGGGCAATCAGCCCCAGCATTTT.

The rearrangement joins TRBV20-1 to TRBJ2-5; D ambiguous. The CDR3 contains 11 residues. CDR1 is DFQATT, CDR2 SNEGSKA, per germline (reference sequence). Trimming shortened V by 1 base and J by 5 bases, and 5 bases separated the two germline ends. CDR3 in DNA: TGCAGTGCTAGAGTGAAGGAGACCCAGTACTTC. Amino acid sequence: CSARVKETQYF.

The V call is TRBV4-2, the J call TRBJ2-4; D gene ambiguous. Trimming stripped 0 bases from V and 1 base from J, with 7 bases between. The CDR3 has 15 amino acids. Germline-derived CDR1 and CDR2 are LGHNA and YNFKEQ. The CDR3 coding sequence is TGTGCCAGCAGCCAAGATTCTGGGGCCAAAAACATTCAGTACTTC. Translating gives CASSQDSGAKNIQYF.

The table lists this clone with a few counts. V and J are TRBV5-8 and TRBJ2-1, with TRBD2 identical over 14 bases. Germline V CDR1 and CDR2: SGHTS, YDEGEE. This CDR3 comprises 17 residues. The V gene end was trimmed by 4 bases and the J gene end by 6 bases; junction bases not matched to a gene: 9. CDR3 sequence (DNA): TGTGCCAGCAGCGAGAGACTAGCGGGAGGGCCCAGCAATGAGCAGTTCTTC. This encodes CASSERLAGGPSNEQFF.

This clone was recorded a few times. The rearrangement links TRBV7-2 to TRBJ2-7; 9 positions match TRBD1. The CDR3 is 15 amino acids. V was pared by 4 bases and J by 3 bases, with 7 bases of the junction left unmatched. Per the germline V gene, CDR1 is SGHTA and CDR2 is FQGNSA. The CDR3 reads CASSSQQGALYEQYF. CDR3 bases: TGTGCCAGCAGCTCGCAACAGGGGGCCCTCTACGAGCAGTACTTC.

J is TRBJ1-4 and V is TRBV25-1; no clear D. Per germline, CDR1 MGHDK and CDR2 SYGVNS. The CDR3 has 15 residues. V gave up 3 bases and J gave up 8 bases, with 16 bases separating them. CDR3 coding DNA: TGTGCCAGCAGTGATTTCGAGAGGCGGGAAGAAAAACTGTTTTTT. Protein: CASSDFERREEKLFF.

CDR3 coding DNA: TGTGCCACCAGCGGGAGAGAGGCGGGCCAGCAGTACTTC. It yields the protein CATSGREAGQQYF. The V gene is TRBV15, the J gene TRBJ2-4; D might be TRBD2 (5 bases). The CDR3 spans 13 residues. The germline gives CDR1 LNHNV, CDR2 YYDKDF (reference sequence). Trimming pared 5 bases from V and 13 bases from J, leaving 18 bases between.

The chain uses TRBV5-1 and TRBJ2-6; D call uncertain. This CDR3 region has 13 residues. Germline assignment: CDR1 SGHRS and CDR2 YFSETQ. The V gene lost 6 bases and the J gene lost 2 bases, with 6 bases spanning the gap. Here the CDR3 DNA reads TGCGCCAGCACCCGGACTGGGGCCAACGTCCTGACTTTC. Amino acid sequence: CASTRTGANVLTF. Together with reference TRBV5-1 and TRBJ2-6, the CDR3 gives the full variable domain: KAGVTQTPRYLIKTRGQQVTLSCSPISGHRSVSWYQQTPGQGLQFLFEYFSETQRNKGNFPGRFSGRQFSNSRSEMNVSTLELGDSALYLCASTRTGANVLTFGAGSRLTVL.

The chain carries TRBV6-1 and TRBJ2-5; D perhaps matches TRBD1 (5 bases). The CDR3 runs 12 residues. The V gene lost 9 bases and the J gene lost 1 base, with 9 bases spanning the gap. Germline-derived CDR1 and CDR2 are MNHNS and SASEGT. DNA of the CDR3: TGTGCCAGTCAGACAGTCCAAGAGACCCAGTACTTC. Its translation: CASQTVQETQYF.

The CDR3 nucleotides read TGTGCCAGCAGTGAATACAGGGGAAAGGAAAAACTGTTTTTT. Protein: CASSEYRGKEKLFF. The J gene is TRBJ1-4, the V gene TRBV25-1, with D maybe TRBD1 (6 bases). The germline V and J ends were trimmed by 0 bases and 8 bases, with 10 bases remaining between them. Germline V gene data show CDR1 as MGHDK and CDR2 as SYGVNS. The CDR3 has 14 amino acids. The variable domain in full, with the rest retrieved from reference TRBV25-1 and TRBJ1-4, is EADIYQTPRYLVIGTGKKITLECSQTMGHDKMYWYQQDPGMELHLIHYSYGVNSTEKGDLSSESTVSRIRTEHFPLTLESARPSHTSQYLCASSEYRGKEKLFFGSGTQLSVL.

This rearrangement joins TRBV25-1 to TRBJ1-5; 10 positions agree with TRBD1. The V and J ends lost 7 bases and 4 bases, in that order; junction bases with no gene match: 4. In germline, CDR1 is MGHDK, CDR2 SYGVNS. The CDR3 has 14 amino acids. CDR3 in amino acids: CASTGQGDNQPQHF. The CDR3 DNA reads TGTGCCAGCACCGGACAGGGGGATAATCAGCCCCAGCATTTT.

This sequence joins TRBV4-1 and TRBJ1-2; tentatively, D is TRBD1 (6 bases). This CDR3 comprises 13 residues. Trimming stripped 4 bases from V and 6 bases from J, with 12 bases between. The germline V gene has CDR1 MGHRA and CDR2 YSYEKL. In DNA, the CDR3 is TGCGCCAGCAGCCGATTGGACAGTAATGGCTACACCTTC. It codes for CASSRLDSNGYTF.